The present T cell receptor beta chain was sequenced within a study of cytomegalovirus exposure and HLA in healthy donors. General study results and limits: Specific recognition of CMV antigens was confirmed in vitro for three chains (all CMV-associated). It was found in a later analysis that first-cohort TCR clusters tended to co-occur in the 90 to 150 validation repertoires.

This CDR3 is 15 amino acids long. CDR1 MNHEY and CDR2 SVGAGI come from the germline V gene. Trimming removed 2 bases at V and 4 bases at J, with 13 bases between. Clones were sequenced by immunoSEQ multiplex PCR, and TCRdb holds only the in-frame ones, with some missing. Of about 150,000 clones listed, approximately 86% were seen once; the top ten hold around 24%. Remarks on this clone: Its antigen is currently unknown.

The specimen was PBMCs. The J gene is TRBJ2-3, the V gene TRBV6-5, with D tentatively TRBD2 (6 bases). The source of this sequence is a man between 18 and 29 years old in good health and CMV-seropositive. The CDR3 nucleotides read TGTGCCAGCAGTTACCACCGGGACTCAGCAGATACGCAGTATTTT. It translates to CASSYHRDSADTQYF.